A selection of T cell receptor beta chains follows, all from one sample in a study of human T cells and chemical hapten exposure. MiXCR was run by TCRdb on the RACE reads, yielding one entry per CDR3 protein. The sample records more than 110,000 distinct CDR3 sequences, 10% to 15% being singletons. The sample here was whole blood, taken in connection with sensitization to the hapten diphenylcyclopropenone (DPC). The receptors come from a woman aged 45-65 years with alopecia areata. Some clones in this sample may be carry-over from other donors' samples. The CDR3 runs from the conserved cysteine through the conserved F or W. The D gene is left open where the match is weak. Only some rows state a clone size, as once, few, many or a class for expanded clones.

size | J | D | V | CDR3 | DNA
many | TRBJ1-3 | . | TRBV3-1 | CASSQGPTGQLSTIYF | TGTGCCAGCAGCCAAGGCCCGACAGGACAATTAAGCACCATATATTTT
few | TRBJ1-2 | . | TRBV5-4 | CASSGPREERRGGYTF | TGTGCCAGCAGCGGACCCCGGGAGGAGCGAAGGGGTGGCTACACCTTC
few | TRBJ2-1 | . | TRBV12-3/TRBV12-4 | CASRPGSYGNEQFF | TGTGCCAGCAGACCCGGGTCCTACGGCAATGAGCAGTTCTTC
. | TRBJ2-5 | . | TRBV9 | CASSVAMGGRLGETQYF | TGTGCCAGCAGCGTAGCTATGGGGGGGCGGTTAGGAGAGACCCAGTACTTC
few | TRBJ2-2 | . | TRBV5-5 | CASSLWTGRELFF | TGTGCCAGCAGCCTATGGACTGGGCGGGAGCTGTTTTTT
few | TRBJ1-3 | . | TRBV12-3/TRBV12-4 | CASTDRSGNTIYF | TGTGCCAGCACAGACCGGTCTGGAAACACCATATATTTT
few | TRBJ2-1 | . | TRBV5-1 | CASSPQDSVYNEQFF | TGCGCCAGCAGCCCCCAGGACTCTGTCTACAATGAGCAGTTCTTC
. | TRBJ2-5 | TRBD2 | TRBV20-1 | CSARAPGRGETQYF | TGCAGTGCTAGAGCCCCCGGGAGGGGAGAGACCCAGTACTTC
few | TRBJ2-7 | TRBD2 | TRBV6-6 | CASSPGTSGRASTYEQYF | TGTGCCAGCAGTCCCGGGACTAGCGGGAGGGCCTCAACCTACGAGCAGTACTTC
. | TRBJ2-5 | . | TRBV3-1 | CASSQHSVQETQYF | TGTGCCAGCAGCCAGCATAGCGTGCAAGAGACCCAGTACTTC
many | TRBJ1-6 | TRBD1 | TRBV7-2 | CASSRGQGNTPLHF | TGTGCCAGCAGCCGAGGACAGGGTAACACACCCCTCCACTTT
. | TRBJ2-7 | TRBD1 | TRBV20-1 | CCARWDRPNSYEQYF | TGCTGTGCTAGATGGGACAGGCCCAATTCCTACGAGCAGTACTTC
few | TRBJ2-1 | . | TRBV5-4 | CASSLMRDEQFF | TGTGCCAGCAGCTTGATGCGCGATGAGCAGTTCTTC
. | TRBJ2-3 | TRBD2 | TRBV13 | CASSPTRGADTQYF | TGTGCCAGCAGCCCCACCCGGGGGGCAGATACGCAGTATTTT
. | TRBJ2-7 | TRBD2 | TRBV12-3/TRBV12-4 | CASSQGTSKTYF | TGTGCCAGCTCACAAGGGACTAGCAAAACTTACTTC
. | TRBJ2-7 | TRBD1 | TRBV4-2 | CASSQAGTGSSSGSYEQYF | TGTGCCAGCAGCCAGGCCGGGACAGGGTCTTCCTCGGGTTCCTACGAGCAGTACTTC
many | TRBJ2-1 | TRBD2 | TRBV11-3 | CASSPGGPNNEQFF | TGTGCCAGCAGCCCGGGAGGGCCTAACAATGAGCAGTTCTTC
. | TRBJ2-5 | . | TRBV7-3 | CASSLVATETQYF | TGTGCCAGCAGCTTAGTGGCGACTGAGACCCAGTACTTC
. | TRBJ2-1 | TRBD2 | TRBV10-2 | CASKRGTSGSQSSYNEQFF | TGCGCCAGCAAACGGGGGACTAGCGGGAGTCAGAGCTCCTACAATGAGCAGTTCTTC
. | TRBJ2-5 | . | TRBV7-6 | CASSLAGTGRQETQYF | TGTGCCAGCAGCTTAGCAGGGACGGGGCGCCAAGAGACCCAGTACTTC
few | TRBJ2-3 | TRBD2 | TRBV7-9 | CASSLDHLGGSTTDTQYF | TGTGCCAGCAGCTTAGATCACCTGGGAGGGAGCACGACAGATACGCAGTATTTT
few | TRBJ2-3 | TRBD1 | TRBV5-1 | CASSLVGTGGFPDTQYF | TGCGCCAGCAGCTTGGTCGGGACAGGGGGCTTCCCAGATACGCAGTATTTT
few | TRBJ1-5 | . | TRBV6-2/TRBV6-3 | CASSWGWLNSNQPQHF | TGTGCCAGCAGCTGGGGTTGGCTTAATAGCAATCAGCCCCAGCATTTT
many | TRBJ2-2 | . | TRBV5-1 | CASSLLSLNTGELFF | TGCGCCAGCAGCTTGTTGTCGCTGAACACCGGGGAGCTGTTTTTT
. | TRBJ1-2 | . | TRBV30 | CAWSPGTISGYTF | TGTGCCTGGAGTCCCGGGACAATCTCCGGCTACACCTTC
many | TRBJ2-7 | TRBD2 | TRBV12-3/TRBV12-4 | CASSLALGGGSSYEQYF | TGTGCCAGCAGTTTAGCGCTCGGGGGAGGGTCATCCTACGAGCAGTACTTC
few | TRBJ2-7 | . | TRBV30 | CAWTPDFGEQYF | TGTGCCTGGACCCCCGACTTCGGCGAGCAGTACTTC
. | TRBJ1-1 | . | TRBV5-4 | CASSSLGKGWTEAFF | TGTGCCAGCAGCTCCCTTGGTAAGGGGTGGACTGAAGCTTTCTTT
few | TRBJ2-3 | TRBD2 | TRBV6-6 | CASSYGGVGADTQYF | TGTGCCAGCAGTTACGGGGGGGTAGGCGCAGATACGCAGTATTTT
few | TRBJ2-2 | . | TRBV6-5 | CASRIQGGSGELFF | TGTGCCAGCAGAATACAGGGAGGGTCCGGGGAGCTGTTTTTT
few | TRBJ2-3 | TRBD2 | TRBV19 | CASRGGGSFTDTQYF | TGTGCCAGTAGGGGTGGCGGGAGTTTCACAGATACGCAGTATTTT
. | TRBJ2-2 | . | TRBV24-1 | CATSVGGGGTGELFF | TGTGCCACCAGTGTCGGAGGGGGAGGAACCGGGGAGCTGTTTTTT
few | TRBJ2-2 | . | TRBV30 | CAWRHSLNTGELFF | TGTGCCTGGAGGCACTCCTTAAACACCGGGGAGCTGTTTTTT
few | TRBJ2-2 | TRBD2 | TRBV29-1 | CSVGGPGSSGRNGELFF | TGCAGCGTTGGAGGCCCCGGGTCTAGCGGGAGAAACGGGGAGCTGTTTTTT
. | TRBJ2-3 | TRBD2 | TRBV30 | CAWSVAGVGDTQYF | TGTGCCTGGAGTGTAGCGGGAGTAGGAGATACGCAGTATTTT
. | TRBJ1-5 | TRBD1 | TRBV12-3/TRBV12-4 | CASSARQGKGLQHF | TGTGCCAGCAGTGCTCGACAGGGTAAGGGTCTCCAGCATTTT
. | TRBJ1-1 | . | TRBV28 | CASSLGYMNTEAFF | TGTGCCAGCAGTTTAGGTTACATGAACACTGAAGCTTTCTTT
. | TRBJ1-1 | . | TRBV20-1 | CSASPRVMNTEAFF | TGCAGTGCTAGCCCCAGGGTGATGAACACTGAAGCTTTCTTT
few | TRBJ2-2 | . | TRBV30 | CAWSAIANTGELFF | TGTGCCTGGAGTGCTATAGCGAACACCGGGGAGCTGTTTTTT
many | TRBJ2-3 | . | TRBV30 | CAWSVVLTDTQYF | TGTGCCTGGAGTGTAGTTCTGACAGATACGCAGTATTTT
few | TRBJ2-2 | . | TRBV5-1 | CASSRVTGNTGELFF | TGCGCCAGCAGCCGAGTTACAGGGAACACCGGGGAGCTGTTTTTT
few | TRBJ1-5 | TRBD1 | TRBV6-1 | CASSEAPRGRRQPQHF | TGTGCCAGCAGTGAAGCCCCCAGGGGGCGAAGGCAGCCCCAGCATTTT
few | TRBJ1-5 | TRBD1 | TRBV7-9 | CASSLVTGQGASNQPQHF | TGTGCCAGCAGCTTGGTGACAGGGCAAGGTGCAAGCAATCAGCCCCAGCATTTT
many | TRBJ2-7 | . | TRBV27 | CASSLDFREQYF | TGTGCCAGCAGTTTGGACTTTCGCGAGCAGTACTTC
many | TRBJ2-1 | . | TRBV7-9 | CASSWGFYEQFF | TGTGCCAGCAGCTGGGGCTTCTATGAGCAGTTCTTC
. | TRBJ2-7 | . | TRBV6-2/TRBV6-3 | CATLYRAPTIPYF | TGTGCCACCCTTTACAGGGCCCCGACGATTCCGTACTTC
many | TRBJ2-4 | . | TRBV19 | CASSGGSLAKNIQYF | TGTGCCAGTAGTGGAGGGAGCCTAGCCAAAAACATTCAGTACTTC
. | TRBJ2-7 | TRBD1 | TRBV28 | CASNYRGYEQYF | TGTGCCAGTAACTACAGGGGCTACGAGCAGTACTTC
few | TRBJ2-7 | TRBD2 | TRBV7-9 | CASSLGTSGSREQYF | TGTGCCAGCAGCTTGGGGACTAGCGGGAGTAGGGAGCAGTACTTC
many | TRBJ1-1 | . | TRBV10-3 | CAIREDRMNTEAFF | TGTGCCATCAGGGAAGACAGGATGAACACTGAAGCTTTCTTT
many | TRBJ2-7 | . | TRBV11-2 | CASRKGYEQYF | TGTGCCAGCAGGAAGGGGTACGAGCAGTACTTC
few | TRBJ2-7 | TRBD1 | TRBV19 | CASRGTDSYEQYF | TGTGCCAGTAGGGGGACAGACTCCTACGAGCAGTACTTC
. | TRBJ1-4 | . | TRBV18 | CASSQGGDEKLFF | TGTGCCAGCTCACAAGGCGGAGATGAAAAACTGTTTTTT
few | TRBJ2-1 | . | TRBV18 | CASSPGLLTYNEQFF | TGTGCCAGCTCACCGGGACTTTTAACCTACAATGAGCAGTTCTTC
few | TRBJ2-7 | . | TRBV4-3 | CASSQDDRPYEQYF | TGCGCCAGCAGCCAAGATGACAGGCCATACGAGCAGTACTTC
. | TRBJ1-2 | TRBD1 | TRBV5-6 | CASSFPGTGVNYGYTF | TGTGCCAGCAGCTTCCCCGGGACAGGGGTGAACTATGGCTACACCTTC
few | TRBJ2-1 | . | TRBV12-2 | CASRLRLGRTINNEQFF | TGTGCAAGTCGCCTCAGGCTGGGGCGCACCATTAACAATGAGCAGTTCTTC
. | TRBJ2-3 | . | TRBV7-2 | CASSPRAHTDTQYF | TGTGCCAGCAGCCCCCGGGCCCACACAGATACGCAGTATTTT
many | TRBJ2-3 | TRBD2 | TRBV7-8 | CASSLEGRPFGLAGDTDTQYF | TGTGCCAGCAGCTTAGAGGGCAGGCCATTCGGACTAGCGGGAGACACAGATACGCAGTATTTT